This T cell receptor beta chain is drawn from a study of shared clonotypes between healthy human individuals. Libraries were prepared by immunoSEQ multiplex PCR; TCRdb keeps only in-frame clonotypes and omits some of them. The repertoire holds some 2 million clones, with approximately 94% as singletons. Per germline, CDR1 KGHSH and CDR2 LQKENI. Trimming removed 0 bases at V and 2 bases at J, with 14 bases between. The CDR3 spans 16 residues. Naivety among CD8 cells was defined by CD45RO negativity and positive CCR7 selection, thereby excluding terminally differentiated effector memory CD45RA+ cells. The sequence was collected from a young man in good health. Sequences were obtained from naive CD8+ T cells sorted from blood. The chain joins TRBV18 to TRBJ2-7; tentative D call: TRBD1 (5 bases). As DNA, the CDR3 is TGTGCCAGCTCACCACCACCAACAGGTAACCCCTACGAGCAGTACTTC. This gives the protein CASSPPPTGNPYEQYF.